The clone carrying this T cell receptor (beta chain) was found many times. By 5'RACE with 10-nucleotide random UMIs, the cDNA was made. From the 5' RACE reads, TCRdb called clonotypes with MiXCR, one entry per CDR3 protein. Of some 79,000 distinct CDR3 sequences in the sample, about 14% were seen once. The data were obtained in a study of neurological immune-mediated disorders. Germline CDR1 reads SGDLS; CDR2 reads YYNGEE. This CDR3 has 18 amino acids. Trimming at V came to 3 bases and at J to 0 bases, leaving 14 bases not matched to a gene. Material: PBMCs. This sequence originates from a woman between 50 and 59 years old in good health. This chain links TRBV9 with TRBJ1-2; 7 bases line up with TRBD1. The CDR3: CASSGGQQRRQTNYGYTF. The CDR3 nucleotides read TGTGCCAGCAGCGGGGGACAGCAACGACGACAGACTAACTATGGCTACACCTTC.